The clone carrying this TCR beta chain has at least ten counts. Genes and germline come from the mouse. The read stops 4 residues short of the end of the CDR3; the missing end is completed from the germline J gene. Extracted from the samples, RNA was reverse transcribed into cDNA to serve as the sequencing template. Some clones are missing from TCRdb's copy, which holds only in-frame ones; the method was immunoSEQ multiplex PCR. Singletons are absent from the sample, which has about 120,000 clones. This entry belongs to a study of CD8+ T cells in alopecia areata. Study overall: Spontaneously alopecic C3H/HeJ graft donors, about 6-12 months old, gave skin to roughly 7-11-week-old female C3H/HeJ mice.

Germline CDR1 and CDR2: NNHDY and SYVADS. The CDR3 totals 14 residues. V dropped 6 bases and J dropped 4; count of bases not matched to a gene: 4. The sequencing input was lesional skin. This clonotype originated in a C3H/HeJ mouse with alopecia areata. The strain is characterized by the MHC haplotype H2-k. V gene TRBV13-3 combines with J gene TRBJ2-1, with 10 bases that match TRBD2. The CDR3 is CASTRDWGYAEQFF. The covered CDR3 bases are TGTGCCAGCACCCGGGACTGGGGATATGCT.